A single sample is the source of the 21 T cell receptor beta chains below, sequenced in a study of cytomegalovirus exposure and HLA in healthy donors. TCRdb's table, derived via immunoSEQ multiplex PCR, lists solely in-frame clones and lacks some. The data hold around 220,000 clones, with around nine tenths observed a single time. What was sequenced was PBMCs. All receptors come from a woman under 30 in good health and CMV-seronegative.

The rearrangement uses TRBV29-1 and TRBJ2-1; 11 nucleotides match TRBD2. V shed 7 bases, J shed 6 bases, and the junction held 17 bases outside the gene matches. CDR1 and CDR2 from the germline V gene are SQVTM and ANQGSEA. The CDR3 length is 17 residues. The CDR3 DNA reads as TGCAGCGCGGGACTAGCGGAACTTCGGGGGGGGATCAATGAGCAGTTCTTC. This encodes CSAGLAELRGGINEQFF.

Here the CDR3 reads CAISEYESLGPAETQYF. The CDR3 region has the DNA TGTGCCATCAGTGAGTACGAGAGCCTGGGCCCCGCGGAGACCCAGTACTTC. The rearrangement links TRBV10-3 to TRBJ2-5; D gene uncertain. The V end was cut by 1 base, the J end by 5 bases, with 20 bases between. The CDR3 contains 17 residues. CDR1 and CDR2 from the germline V gene are ENHRY and SYGVKD.

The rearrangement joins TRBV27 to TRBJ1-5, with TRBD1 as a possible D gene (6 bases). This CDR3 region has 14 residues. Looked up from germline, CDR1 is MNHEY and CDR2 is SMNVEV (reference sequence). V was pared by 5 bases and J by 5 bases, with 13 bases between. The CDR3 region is CASSPRDKHQPQHF. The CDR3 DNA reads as TGTGCCAGCAGTCCCCGGGACAAACATCAGCCCCAGCATTTT.

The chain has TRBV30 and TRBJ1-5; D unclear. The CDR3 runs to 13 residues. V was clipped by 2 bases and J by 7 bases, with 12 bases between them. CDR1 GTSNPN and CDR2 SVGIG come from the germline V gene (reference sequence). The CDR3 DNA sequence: TGTGCCTGGAGTTTAGCGGGAGGCCAGCCCCAGCATTTT. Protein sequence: CAWSLAGGQPQHF.

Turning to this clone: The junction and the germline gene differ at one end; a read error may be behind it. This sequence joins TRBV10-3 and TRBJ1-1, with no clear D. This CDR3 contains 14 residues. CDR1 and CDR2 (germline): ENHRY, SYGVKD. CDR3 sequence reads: CAISGLGGNSEAFF. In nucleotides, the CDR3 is TGTGCCATCAGTGGTCTGGGAGGAAACAGTGAAGCTTTCTTT.

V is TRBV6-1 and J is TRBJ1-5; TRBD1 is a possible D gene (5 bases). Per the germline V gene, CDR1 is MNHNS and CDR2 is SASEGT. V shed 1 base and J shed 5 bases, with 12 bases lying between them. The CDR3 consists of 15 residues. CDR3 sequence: CASSEVRGGYQPQHF. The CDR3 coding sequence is TGTGCCAGCAGTGAAGTTCGGGGGGGGTATCAGCCCCAGCATTTT.

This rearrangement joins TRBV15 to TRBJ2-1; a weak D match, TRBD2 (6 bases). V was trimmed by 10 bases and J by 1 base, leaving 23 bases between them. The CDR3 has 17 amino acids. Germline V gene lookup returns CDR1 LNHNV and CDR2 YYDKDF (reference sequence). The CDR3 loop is CARRASAVRGSYNEQFF. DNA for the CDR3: TGTGCCAGGAGGGCTAGCGCGGTCCGGGGGTCCTACAATGAGCAGTTCTTC.

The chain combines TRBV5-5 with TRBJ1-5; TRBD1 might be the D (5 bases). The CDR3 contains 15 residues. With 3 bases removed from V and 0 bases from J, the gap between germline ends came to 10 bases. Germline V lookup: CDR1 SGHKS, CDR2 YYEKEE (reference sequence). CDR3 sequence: CASSSDRNSNQPQHF. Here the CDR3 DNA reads TGTGCCAGCAGCTCAGACAGAAATAGCAATCAGCCCCAGCATTTT.

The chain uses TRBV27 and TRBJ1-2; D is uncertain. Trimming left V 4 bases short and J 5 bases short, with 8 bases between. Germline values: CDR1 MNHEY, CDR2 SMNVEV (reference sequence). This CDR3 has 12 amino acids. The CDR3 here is CASSSDLYGYTF. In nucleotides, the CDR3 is TGTGCCAGCAGTTCGGACTTGTATGGCTACACCTTC.

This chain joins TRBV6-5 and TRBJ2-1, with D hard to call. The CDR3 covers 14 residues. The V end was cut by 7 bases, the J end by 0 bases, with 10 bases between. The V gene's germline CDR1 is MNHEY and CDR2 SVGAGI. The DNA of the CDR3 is TGTGCCAGCACAAGCCGTAGCTCCTACAATGAGCAGTTCTTC. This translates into CASTSRSSYNEQFF.

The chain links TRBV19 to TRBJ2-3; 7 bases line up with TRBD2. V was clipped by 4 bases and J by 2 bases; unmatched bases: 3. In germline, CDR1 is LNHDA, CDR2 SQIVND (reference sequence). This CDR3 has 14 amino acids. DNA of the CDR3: TGTGCCAGTAGTACAAGCGGGGTCACAGATACGCAGTATTTT. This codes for CASSTSGVTDTQYF. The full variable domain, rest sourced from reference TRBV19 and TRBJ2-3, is DGGITQSPKYLFRKEGQNVTLSCEQNLNHDAMYWYRQDPGQGLRLIYYSQIVNDFQKGDIAEGYSVSREKKESFPLTVTSAQKNPTAFYLCASSTSGVTDTQYFGPGTRLTVL.

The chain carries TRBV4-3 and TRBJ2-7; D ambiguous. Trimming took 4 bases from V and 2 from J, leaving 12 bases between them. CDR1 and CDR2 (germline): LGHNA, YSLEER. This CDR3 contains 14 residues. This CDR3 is CASSLTQSTYEQYF. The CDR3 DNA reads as TGCGCCAGCAGCCTAACACAGAGCACCTACGAGCAGTACTTC.

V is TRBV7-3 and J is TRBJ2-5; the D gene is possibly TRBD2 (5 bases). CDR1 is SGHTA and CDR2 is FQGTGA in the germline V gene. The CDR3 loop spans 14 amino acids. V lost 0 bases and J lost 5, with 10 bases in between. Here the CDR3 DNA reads TGTGCCAGCAGCTTAACCGGGGAAGGGGAGACCCAGTACTTC. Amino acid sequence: CASSLTGEGETQYF.

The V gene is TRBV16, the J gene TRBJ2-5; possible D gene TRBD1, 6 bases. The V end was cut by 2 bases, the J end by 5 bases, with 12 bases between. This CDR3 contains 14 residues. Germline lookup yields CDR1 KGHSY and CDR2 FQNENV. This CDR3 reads CASSQMPGEETQYF. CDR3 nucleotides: TGTGCCAGCAGCCAAATGCCAGGGGAGGAGACCCAGTACTTC.

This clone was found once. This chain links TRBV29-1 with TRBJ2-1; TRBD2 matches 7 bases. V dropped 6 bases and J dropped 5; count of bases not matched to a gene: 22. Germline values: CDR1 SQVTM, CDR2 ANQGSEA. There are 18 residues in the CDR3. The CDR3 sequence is CSVAKPFGGKDYNNEQFF. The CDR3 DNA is TGCAGCGTCGCTAAACCTTTCGGGGGGAAGGACTATAACAATGAGCAGTTCTTC.

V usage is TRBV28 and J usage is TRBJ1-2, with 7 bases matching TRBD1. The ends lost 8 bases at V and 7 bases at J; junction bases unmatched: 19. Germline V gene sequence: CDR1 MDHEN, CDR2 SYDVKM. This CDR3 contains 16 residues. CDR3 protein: CASRQTPQGMTRGYTF. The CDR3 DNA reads TGTGCCAGCCGCCAAACCCCACAGGGGATGACGCGTGGCTACACCTTC.

CDR3: CASSRGEEQYF. The CDR3 DNA is TGTGCCAGCAGTCGGGGTGAGGAGCAGTACTTC. This rearrangement joins TRBV6-1 to TRBJ2-7; D possibly corresponds to TRBD2 (5 bases). CDR3 length equals 11 residues. V gave up 5 bases and J gave up 7 bases, with 9 bases separating them. The germline gives CDR1 MNHNS, CDR2 SASEGT.

CDR3 DNA sequence: TGTGCCAGCAGCTTAGCGGGAGGGCCGGTTTTCGCCGGGGAGCTGTTTTTT. Protein sequence: CASSLAGGPVFAGELFF. The V and J genes are TRBV7-9 and TRBJ2-2; 7 positions agree with TRBD2. CDR1 is SEHNR, CDR2 FQNEAQ, per germline (reference sequence). Unmatched junction bases numbered 10, after V lost 0 bases and J lost 6 bases. The CDR3 is 17 amino acids.

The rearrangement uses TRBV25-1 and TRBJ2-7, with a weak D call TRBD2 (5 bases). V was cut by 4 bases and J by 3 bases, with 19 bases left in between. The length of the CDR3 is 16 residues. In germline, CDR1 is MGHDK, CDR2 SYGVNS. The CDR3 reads CASSATTLPGGYEQYF. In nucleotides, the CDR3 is TGTGCCAGCAGTGCGACTACCCTACCTGGCGGCTACGAGCAGTACTTC.

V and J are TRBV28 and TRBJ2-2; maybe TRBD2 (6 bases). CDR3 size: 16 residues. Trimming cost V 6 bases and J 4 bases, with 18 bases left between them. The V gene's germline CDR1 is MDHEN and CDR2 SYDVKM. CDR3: CASSNTPGASTGELFF. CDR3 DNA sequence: TGTGCCAGCAGCAACACCCCGGGAGCTTCCACCGGGGAGCTGTTTTTT.

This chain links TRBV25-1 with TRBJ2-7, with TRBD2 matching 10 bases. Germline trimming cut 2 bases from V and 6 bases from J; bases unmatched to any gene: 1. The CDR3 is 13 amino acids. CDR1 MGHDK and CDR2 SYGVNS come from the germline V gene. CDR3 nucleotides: TGTGCCAGCAGTGAAAGACTAGCGGGCGAGCAGTACTTC. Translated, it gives CASSERLAGEQYF.